This T cell receptor beta chain was obtained from a study of CD8 T cells in cerebrospinal fluid in Alzheimer's disease. This clonotype is classed as large by frequency. CSF cells underwent 10X single-cell V(D)J and 5' gene-expression profiling. TCRdb reanalyzed the 10x single-cell sequencing reads, giving one entry per CDR3 protein sequence and no DNA. Its listing shows over a thousand distinct CDR3 sequences. This CDR3 contains 11 residues. Germline V CDR1 and CDR2: GTSNPN, SVGIG (reference sequence). This receptor was taken from a human donor in good health. The sample was cerebrospinal fluid. The chain has TRBV30 and TRBJ1-1. CDR3 protein: CAWSAYTEAFF. Combining the CDR3 with reference TRBV30 and TRBJ1-1 gives the whole variable domain SQTIHQWPATLVQPVGSPLSLECTVEGTSNPNLYWYRQAAGRGLQLLFYSVGIGQISSEVPQNLSASRPQDRQFILSSKKLLLSDSGFYLCAWSAYTEAFFGQGTRLTVV.